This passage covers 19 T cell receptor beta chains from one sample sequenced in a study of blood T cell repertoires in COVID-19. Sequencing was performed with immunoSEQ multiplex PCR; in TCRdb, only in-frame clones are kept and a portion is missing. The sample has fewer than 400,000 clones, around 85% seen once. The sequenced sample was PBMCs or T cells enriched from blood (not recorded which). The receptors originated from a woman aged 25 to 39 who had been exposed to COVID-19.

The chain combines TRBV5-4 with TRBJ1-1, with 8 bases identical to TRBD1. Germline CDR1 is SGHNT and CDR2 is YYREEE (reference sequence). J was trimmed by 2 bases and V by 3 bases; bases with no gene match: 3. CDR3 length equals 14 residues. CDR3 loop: CASSSGQANTEAFF. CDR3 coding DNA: TGTGCCAGCAGCTCGGGACAGGCCAACACTGAAGCTTTCTTT.

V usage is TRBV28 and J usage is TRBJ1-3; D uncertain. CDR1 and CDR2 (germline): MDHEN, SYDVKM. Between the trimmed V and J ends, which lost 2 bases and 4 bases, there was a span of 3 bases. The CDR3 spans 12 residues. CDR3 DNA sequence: TGTGCCAGCAGTTTAGAGGGAAACACCATATATTTT. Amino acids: CASSLEGNTIYF.

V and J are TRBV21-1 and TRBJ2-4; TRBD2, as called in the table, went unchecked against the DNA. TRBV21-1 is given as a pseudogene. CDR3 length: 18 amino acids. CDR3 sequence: CASSKVNMRVPPKNIQYF. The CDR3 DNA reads TGTGCCAGCAGCAAAGTAAATATGCGGGTTCCTCCCAAAAACATTCAGTACTTC.

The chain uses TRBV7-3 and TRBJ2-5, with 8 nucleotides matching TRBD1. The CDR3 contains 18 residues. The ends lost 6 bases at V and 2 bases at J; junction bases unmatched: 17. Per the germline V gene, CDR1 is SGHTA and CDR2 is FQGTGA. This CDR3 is CASRSRGPGVPQQETQYF. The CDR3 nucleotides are TGTGCCAGCAGATCCAGGGGGCCGGGTGTCCCGCAGCAAGAGACCCAGTACTTC.

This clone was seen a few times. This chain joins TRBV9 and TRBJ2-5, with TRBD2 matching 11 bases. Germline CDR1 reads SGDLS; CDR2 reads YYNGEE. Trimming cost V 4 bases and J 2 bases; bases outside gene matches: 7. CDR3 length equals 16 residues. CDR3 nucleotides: TGTGCCAGCAGCCCCGGGACTAGCGGTTTACAAGAGACCCAGTACTTC. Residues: CASSPGTSGLQETQYF. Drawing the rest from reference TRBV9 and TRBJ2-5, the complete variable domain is DSGVTQTPKHLITATGQRVTLRCSPRSGDLSVYWYQQSLDQGLQFLIQYYNGEERAKGNILERFSAQQFPDLHSELNLSSLELGDSALYFCASSPGTSGLQETQYFGPGTRLLVL.

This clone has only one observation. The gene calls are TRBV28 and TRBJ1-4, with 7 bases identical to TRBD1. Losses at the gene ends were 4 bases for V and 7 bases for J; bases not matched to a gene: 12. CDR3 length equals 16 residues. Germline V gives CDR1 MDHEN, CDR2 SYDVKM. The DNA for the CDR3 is TGTGCCAGCAGTTCCCTTCTCGGAAGGGGGCTTGAAAAACTGTTTTTT. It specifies CASSSLLGRGLEKLFF. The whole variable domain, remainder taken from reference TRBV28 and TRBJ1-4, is DVKVTQSSRYLVKRTGEKVFLECVQDMDHENMFWYRQDPGLGLRLIYFSYDVKMKEKGDIPEGYSVSREKKERFSLILESASTNQTSMYLCASSSLLGRGLEKLFFGSGTQLSVL.

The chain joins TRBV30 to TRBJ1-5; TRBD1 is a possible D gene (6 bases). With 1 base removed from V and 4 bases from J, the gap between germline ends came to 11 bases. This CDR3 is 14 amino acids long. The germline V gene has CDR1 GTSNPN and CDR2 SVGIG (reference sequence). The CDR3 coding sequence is TGTGCCTGGAGTGATCAGGGGCGTAATCAGCCCCAGCATTTT. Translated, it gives CAWSDQGRNQPQHF.

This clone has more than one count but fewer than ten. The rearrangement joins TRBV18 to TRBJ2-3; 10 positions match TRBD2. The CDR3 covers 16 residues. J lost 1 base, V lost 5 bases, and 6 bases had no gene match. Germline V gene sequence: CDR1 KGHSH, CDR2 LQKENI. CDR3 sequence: CASSSATSGGTDTQYF. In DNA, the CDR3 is TGTGCCAGCTCATCAGCTACTAGCGGGGGCACAGATACGCAGTATTTT. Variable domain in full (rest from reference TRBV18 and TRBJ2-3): NAGVMQNPRHLVRRRGQEARLRCSPMKGHSHVYWYRQLPEEGLKFMVYLQKENIIDESGMPKERFSAEFPKEGPSILRIQQVVRGDSAAYFCASSSATSGGTDTQYFGPGTRLTVL.

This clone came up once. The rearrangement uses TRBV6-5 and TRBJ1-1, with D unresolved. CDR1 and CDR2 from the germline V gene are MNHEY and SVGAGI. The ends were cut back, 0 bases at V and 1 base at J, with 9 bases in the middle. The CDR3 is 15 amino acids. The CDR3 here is CASSYSPRKNTEAFF. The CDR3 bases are TGTGCCAGCAGTTACTCCCCCAGGAAGAACACTGAAGCTTTCTTT.

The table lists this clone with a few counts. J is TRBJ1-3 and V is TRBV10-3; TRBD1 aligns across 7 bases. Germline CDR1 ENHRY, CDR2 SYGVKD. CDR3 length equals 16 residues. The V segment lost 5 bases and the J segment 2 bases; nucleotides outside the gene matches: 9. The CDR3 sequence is CAISSPGQRTGNTIYF. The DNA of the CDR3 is TGTGCCATCAGTTCTCCGGGACAGAGAACTGGAAACACCATATATTTT.

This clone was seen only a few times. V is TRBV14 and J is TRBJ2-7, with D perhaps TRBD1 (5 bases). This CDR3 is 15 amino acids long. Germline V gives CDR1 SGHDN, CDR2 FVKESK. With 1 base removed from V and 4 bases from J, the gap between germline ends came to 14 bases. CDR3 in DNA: TGTGCCAGCAGCCAAGGGGTAGGGGCGCGTTACGAGCAGTACTTC. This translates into CASSQGVGARYEQYF.

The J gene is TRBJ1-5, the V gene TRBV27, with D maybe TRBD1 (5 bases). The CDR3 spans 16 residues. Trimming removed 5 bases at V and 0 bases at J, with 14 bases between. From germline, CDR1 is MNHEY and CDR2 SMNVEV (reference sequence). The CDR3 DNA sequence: TGTGCCAGCAGTCCTAGGGACTTAGGTAGCAATCAGCCCCAGCATTTT. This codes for CASSPRDLGSNQPQHF.

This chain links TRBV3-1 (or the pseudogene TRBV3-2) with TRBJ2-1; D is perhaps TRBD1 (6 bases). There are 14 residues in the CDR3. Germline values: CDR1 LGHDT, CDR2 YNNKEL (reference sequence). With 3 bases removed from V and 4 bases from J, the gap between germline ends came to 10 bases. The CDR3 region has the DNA TGTGCCAGCAGCCAGGGACAAGGATACAATGAGCAGTTCTTC. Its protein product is CASSQGQGYNEQFF.

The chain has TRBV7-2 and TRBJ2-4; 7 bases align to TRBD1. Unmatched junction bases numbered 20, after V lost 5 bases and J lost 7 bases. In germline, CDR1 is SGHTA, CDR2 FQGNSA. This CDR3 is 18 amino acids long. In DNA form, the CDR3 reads TGTGCCAGCAGCCATGGGGCTTCCCCGACAGGGATAAGGAACATTCAGTACTTC. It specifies CASSHGASPTGIRNIQYF.

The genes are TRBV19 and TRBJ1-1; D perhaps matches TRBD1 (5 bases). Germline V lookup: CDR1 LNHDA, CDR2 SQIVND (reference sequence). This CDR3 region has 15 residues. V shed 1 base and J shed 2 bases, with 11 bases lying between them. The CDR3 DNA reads TGTGCCAGTAGTATAGTCTTCGGGGGAAACACTGAAGCTTTCTTT. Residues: CASSIVFGGNTEAFF.

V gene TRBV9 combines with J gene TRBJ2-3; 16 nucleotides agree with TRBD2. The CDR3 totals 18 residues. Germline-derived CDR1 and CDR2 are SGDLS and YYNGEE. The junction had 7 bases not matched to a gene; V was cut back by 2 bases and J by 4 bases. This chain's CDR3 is CASSVRPGTSGRADTQYF. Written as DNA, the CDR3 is TGTGCCAGCAGCGTTCGTCCCGGGACTAGCGGGAGGGCAGATACGCAGTATTTT.

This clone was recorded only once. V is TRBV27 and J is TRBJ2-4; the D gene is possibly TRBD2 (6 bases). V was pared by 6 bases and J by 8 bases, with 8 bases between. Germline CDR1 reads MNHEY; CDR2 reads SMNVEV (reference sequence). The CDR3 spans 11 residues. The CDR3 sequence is CASRTGDIQYF. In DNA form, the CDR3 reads TGTGCCAGCAGGACGGGGGACATTCAGTACTTC.

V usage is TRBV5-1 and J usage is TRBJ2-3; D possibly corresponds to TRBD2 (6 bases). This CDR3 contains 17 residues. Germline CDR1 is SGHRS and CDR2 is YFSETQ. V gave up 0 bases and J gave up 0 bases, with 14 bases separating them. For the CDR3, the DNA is TGCGCCAGCAGCTTGGCCGGGGGTACTGCTAGCACAGATACGCAGTATTTT. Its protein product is CASSLAGGTASTDTQYF.

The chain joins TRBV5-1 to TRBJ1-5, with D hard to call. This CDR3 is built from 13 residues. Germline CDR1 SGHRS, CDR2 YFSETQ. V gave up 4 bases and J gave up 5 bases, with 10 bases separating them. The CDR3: CASSPGDDQPQHF. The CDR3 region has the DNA TGCGCCAGCAGCCCGGGAGACGATCAGCCCCAGCATTTT. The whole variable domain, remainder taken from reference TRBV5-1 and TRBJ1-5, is KAGVTQTPRYLIKTRGQQVTLSCSPISGHRSVSWYQQTPGQGLQFLFEYFSETQRNKGNFPGRFSGRQFSNSRSEMNVSTLELGDSALYLCASSPGDDQPQHFGDGTRLSIL.